This TCR beta chain was recovered during a study of technical replicates of blood from a few donors. Turning to this clone: The junction and the germline gene differ at one end; a read error may be behind it.

Germline V gives CDR1 SSHAT, CDR2 FNYEAQ (reference sequence). This CDR3 spans 16 amino acids. Generated by immunoSEQ multiplex PCR, the TCRdb table keeps only in-frame clones and is missing some. The sample has tens of thousands of clones, 90% to 95% seen once. Sequencing was done on a sample of T cells isolated from PBMCs. This receptor was taken from a human donor in good health. The chain joins TRBV7-7 to TRBJ2-7, with a possible D match to TRBD1 (6 bases). CDR3 in amino acids: CASSSHGRDTPGEQYF. DNA of the CDR3: TGTGCTAGCAGCTCCCACGGAAGGGACACCCCTGGCGAGCAGTACTTC.